The rows below give T cell receptor beta chains drawn from one sample of a study of glioma-infiltrating T cells. In TCRdb, the multiplex PCR reads were re-called with MiXCR into one record per CDR3 protein. Counted here are some 85,000 distinct CDR3 sequences, roughly 23% occurring once; the ten biggest clones make up roughly 6.7%. Specimen: glioma tissue, nonneoplastic brain tissue, or PBMCs (not recorded which). These receptors were taken from a human donor with low-grade glioma or glioblastoma, undergoing nonglioma brain surgery, or in good health (not recorded which). The CDR3 runs from the conserved cysteine through the conserved F or W. The D gene is left open where the match is weak. Clone sizes are given selectively: once, few, many, or a class where the clone is expanded.

TRBV20-1	13	many	TRBJ2-3	NA	CSASPGTPDTQYF	TGCAGTGCTAGCCCAGGGACGCCAGATACGCAGTATTTT
TRBV7-2	13	many	TRBJ2-1	TRBD2	CASSIGRANEQFF	TGTGCCAGCAGCATTGGGAGGGCCAATGAGCAGTTCTTC
TRBV25-1	11	many	TRBJ1-5	NA	CAILGNQPQHF	TGTGCGATCTTGGGGAATCAGCCCCAGCATTTT
TRBV18	18	many	TRBJ2-6	TRBD2	CASSPRTLGGTGANVLTF	TGTGCCAGCTCACCAAGAACGCTGGGAGGGACTGGGGCCAACGTCCTGACTTTC
TRBV6-5	17	many	TRBJ2-6	TRBD1	CASSYGTGISGANVLTF	TGTGCCAGCAGTTACGGGACAGGCATCTCTGGGGCCAACGTCCTGACTTTC
TRBV4-2	16	many	TRBJ1-2	TRBD1	CASSQDPGQGNYGYTF	TGTGCCAGCAGCCAAGATCCCGGACAGGGAAACTATGGCTACACCTTC
TRBV2	14	many	TRBJ2-6	NA	CASNRMEGANVLTF	TGTGCCAGCAACCGGATGGAGGGGGCCAACGTCCTGACTTTC
TRBV18	17	NA	TRBJ2-3	NA	CASSQFLVSGTTDTQYF	TGTGCCAGCTCACAGTTCCTAGTTTCGGGGACCACAGATACGCAGTATTTT
TRBV28	15	many	TRBJ1-2	NA	CASSLLGRKYYGYTF	TGTGCCAGCAGTTTACTTGGTAGAAAGTACTATGGCTACACCTTC
TRBV12-3/TRBV12-4	14	few	TRBJ2-2	NA	CASSSGQNTGELFF	TGTGCCAGCAGTTCCGGACAGAACACCGGGGAGCTGTTTTTT
TRBV6-1	14	NA	TRBJ1-1	TRBD1	CASGFSGGTTEAFF	TGTGCCAGCGGCTTCTCAGGGGGAACCACTGAAGCTTTCTTT
TRBV20-1	12	once	TRBJ2-1	TRBD1	CSASETGKVQFF	TGCAGTGCTAGCGAGACAGGGAAGGTGCAGTTCTTC
TRBV7-6	15	many	TRBJ2-5	TRBD2	CASSPRTSGIETQYF	TGTGCCAGCAGCCCTCGGACTAGCGGGATAGAGACCCAGTACTTC
TRBV28	14	many	TRBJ2-1	NA	CASSLLGSYNEQFF	TGTGCCAGCAGTTTGCTAGGGTCCTACAATGAGCAGTTCTTC
TRBV4-1	14	many	TRBJ1-1	TRBD1	CASSRGQRDAEAFF	TGCGCCAGCAGCCGGGGACAGCGAGATGCTGAAGCTTTCTTT
TRBV27	14	many	TRBJ1-1	NA	CASRWTVKNTEAFF	TGTGCCAGCAGGTGGACAGTCAAGAACACTGAAGCTTTCTTT
TRBV18	16	NA	TRBJ2-6	NA	CASSPRTGSGANVLTF	TGTGCCAGCTCACCAAGGACCGGATCGGGGGCCAACGTCCTGACTTTC
TRBV18	16	few	TRBJ2-3	NA	CASSRTIAASTDTQYF	TGTGCCAGCTCTCGGACTATCGCCGCTAGCACAGATACGCAGTATTTT
TRBV18	15	many	TRBJ1-5	TRBD1	CASSQSGTGSQPQHF	TGTGCCAGCTCGCAATCCGGGACAGGGAGTCAGCCCCAGCATTTT